This T cell receptor (beta chain) came from a study of control samples from healthy donors and cancer patients. Trimming shortened V by 3 bases and J by 1 base, and 17 bases separated the two germline ends. The CDR3 consists of 17 residues. CDR1 and CDR2 from the germline V gene are SGHDT and YYEEEE. Assay used: immunoSEQ multiplex PCR; TCRdb lists only in-frame clones, some missing. The sample gives approximately 87,000 clones, about 88% of which show up once; roughly 1.3% is in the top ten. Sequenced material: blood. The receptor's source is a woman aged 45-65 years in good health. This chain joins TRBV5-6 and TRBJ2-4; perhaps TRBD1 as D (6 bases). CDR3 in DNA: TGTGCCAGCAGCTCGGGCTACAGGGCCGTGGCCAAAAACATTCAGTACTTC. The encoded protein is CASSSGYRAVAKNIQYF.